The source of this TCR beta chain is a study of graft-versus-host responses after intestinal transplantation. As for the study in general: All of the recipients had induction that used anti-thymocyte globulin, then tacrolimus and steroids for about 3 years.

As for this clone: Its target is not known.

CDR1 is SNHLY, CDR2 FYNNEI, per germline. This CDR3 has 14 residues. V was clipped by 1 base and J by 11 bases; unmatched bases: 7. General study results and limits: Those patients showing graft-donor T cell macrochimerism displayed high graft-versus-host to host-versus-graft clonal ratios in allografts. Detection of GvH clones occurred in recipient marrow, and some had their first appearance in ileum or blood. Researchers found peak circulating GvH clone levels linked to early post-transplant HvG declines.

Clones were sequenced by immunoSEQ multiplex PCR, and TCRdb holds only the in-frame ones, with some missing. The sample has about 98,000 clones; about 82% are singletons. The input for sequencing was PBMCs, taken 255 days after intestinal transplant. The clonotype was recovered from a human patient who received an intestinal transplant, so some T cells may come from the graft donor. This chain connects TRBV2 to TRBJ2-7; 11 bases are shared with TRBD2. The CDR3 DNA reads as TGTGCCAGCAGTGAAGGGCTAGCGGGGGGTCAAGAGTACTTC. This translates into CASSEGLAGGQEYF.